The next 31 T cell receptor beta chains were all read from a single sample in a study of T cells in tumors after PD-1 blockade. The method was immunoSEQ multiplex PCR; TCRdb's version includes in-frame clones alone and lacks a portion of them. The repertoire includes about 4,000 clones, less than 75% of them detected once, and around 13% sits in the top ten. Sequences were derived from tumor tissue, sampled before anti-PD-1 treatment. The receptors stem from a human donor with basal cell carcinoma.

This chain links TRBV28 with TRBJ2-3; 9 positions match TRBD1. V lost 3 bases to trimming and J lost 2 bases; unmatched junction nucleotides: 6. Germline V CDR1 and CDR2: MDHEN, SYDVKM. This CDR3 is built from 16 residues. CDR3 DNA sequence: TGTGCCAGCAGTTTCCAGGGACAGGGCGTCACAGATACGCAGTATTTT. Translated: CASSFQGQGVTDTQYF. Combining the CDR3 with reference TRBV28 and TRBJ2-3 gives the whole variable domain DVKVTQSSRYLVKRTGEKVFLECVQDMDHENMFWYRQDPGLGLRLIYFSYDVKMKEKGDIPEGYSVSREKKERFSLILESASTNQTSMYLCASSFQGQGVTDTQYFGPGTRLTVL.

Only a few counts were recorded for this clone. The V gene is TRBV28, the J gene TRBJ1-3; D ambiguous. Germline V gene sequence: CDR1 MDHEN, CDR2 SYDVKM. The CDR3 runs to 12 residues. Trimming pared 6 bases from V and 6 bases from J, leaving 9 bases between. In nucleotides, the CDR3 is TGTGCCAGCAGAGGGCCGGCAAACACCATATATTTT. It codes for CASRGPANTIYF. The full variable domain, with the rest looked up from reference TRBV28 and TRBJ1-3, is DVKVTQSSRYLVKRTGEKVFLECVQDMDHENMFWYRQDPGLGLRLIYFSYDVKMKEKGDIPEGYSVSREKKERFSLILESASTNQTSMYLCASRGPANTIYFGEGSWLTVV.

The chain uses TRBV5-1 and TRBJ2-3, with TRBD2 matching 14 bases. Germline V gene lookup returns CDR1 SGHRS and CDR2 YFSETQ. This CDR3 contains 18 residues. V lost 4 bases and J lost 2; bases outside the gene matches: 9. This CDR3 is CASSPGTSGSLNTDTQYF. The CDR3 DNA reads as TGCGCCAGCAGCCCGGGGACTAGCGGGAGTCTTAACACAGATACGCAGTATTTT.

The rearrangement uses TRBV30 and TRBJ2-3; D is uncertain. The CDR3 runs 11 residues. The germline V gene encodes CDR1 GTSNPN and CDR2 SVGIG (reference sequence). Deletions cut 7 bases from V and 5 bases from J, with 10 bases between. The CDR3: CAFKQLDTQYF. DNA for the CDR3: TGTGCCTTTAAACAGCTAGATACGCAGTATTTT.

The V call is TRBV5-1, the J call TRBJ2-6, with D tentatively TRBD2 (6 bases). The CDR3 contains 14 residues. CDR1 is SGHRS, CDR2 YFSETQ, per germline. Trimming pared 4 bases from V and 4 bases from J, leaving 9 bases between. CDR3 DNA: TGCGCCAGCAGCGGGGGGAACGGGGCCAACGTCCTGACTTTC. Translating it yields CASSGGNGANVLTF. The whole variable domain, filled in from reference TRBV5-1 and TRBJ2-6, reads KAGVTQTPRYLIKTRGQQVTLSCSPISGHRSVSWYQQTPGQGLQFLFEYFSETQRNKGNFPGRFSGRQFSNSRSEMNVSTLELGDSALYLCASSGGNGANVLTFGAGSRLTVL.

The genes are TRBV4-1 and TRBJ2-7; 7 bases map to TRBD1. Germline loops: CDR1 MGHRA, CDR2 YSYEKL. V trimming: 2 bases; J trimming: 6 bases; junction bases outside the gene matches: 1. The CDR3 contains 12 residues. CDR3 in DNA: TGCGCCAGCAGCCAAACAGGGGCCGAGCAGTACTTC. Translating it yields CASSQTGAEQYF.

This clone occurred once. V and J are TRBV6-5 and TRBJ2-7; a weak D match, TRBD1 (5 bases). The germline V and J ends were trimmed by 6 bases and 2 bases, with 17 bases remaining between them. The germline V gene has CDR1 MNHEY and CDR2 SVGAGI. CDR3 size: 15 residues. As DNA, the CDR3 is TGTGCCAGCAGCCCCACTCCCAGGGTCACCTACGAGCAGTACTTC. Protein: CASSPTPRVTYEQYF.

This chain joins TRBV2 and TRBJ1-5; no firm D call. CDR1 is SNHLY and CDR2 is FYNNEI in the germline V gene. V lost 8 bases, J lost 3 bases, and 17 bases lay in between. The CDR3 has 15 residues. For the CDR3, the DNA is TGTGCCAGCGCGAGGGCCGAGAGCCCCAATCAGCCCCAGCATTTT. This sequence encodes CASARAESPNQPQHF.

The chain recombines TRBV2 with TRBJ2-3; no definite D call. The CDR3 is 12 amino acids. Trimming removed 2 bases at V and 5 bases at J, with 5 bases between. Germline V gene lookup returns CDR1 SNHLY and CDR2 FYNNEI. This CDR3 reads CASSESEDTQYF. The CDR3, as DNA: TGTGCCAGCAGTGAAAGTGAAGATACGCAGTATTTT. Variable domain in full (rest from reference TRBV2 and TRBJ2-3): EPEVTQTPSHQVTQMGQEVILRCVPISNHLYFYWYRQILGQKVEFLVSFYNNEISEKSEIFDDQFSVERPDGSNFTLKIRSTKLEDSAMYFCASSESEDTQYFGPGTRLTVL.

The V call is TRBV5-6, the J call TRBJ2-7; 8 bases line up with TRBD2. Germline CDR1 is SGHDT and CDR2 is YYEEEE. The CDR3 loop spans 15 amino acids. Unmatched junction bases numbered 9, after V lost 2 bases and J lost 5 bases. The chain's CDR3 is CASSFPGGVGNEQYF. The CDR3 DNA sequence: TGTGCCAGCAGCTTCCCCGGGGGGGTGGGGAACGAGCAGTACTTC. Full variable domain (remainder filled in from reference TRBV5-6 and TRBJ2-7): DAGVTQSPTHLIKTRGQQVTLRCSPKSGHDTVSWYQQALGQGPQFIFQYYEEEERQRGNFPDRFSGHQFPNYSSELNVNALLLGDSALYLCASSFPGGVGNEQYFGPGTRLTVT.

CDR3 region: CASSLGLGGENTEAFF. The CDR3 coding sequence is TGTGCCAGCAGTTTAGGGTTGGGGGGCGAGAACACTGAAGCTTTCTTT. The rearrangement joins TRBV28 to TRBJ1-1; the D gene is possibly TRBD1 (6 bases). There are 16 residues in the CDR3. Deletions cut 2 bases from V and 1 base from J, with 14 bases between. CDR1 and CDR2 from the germline V gene are MDHEN and SYDVKM.

The chain has TRBV19 and TRBJ1-1; D not certain. Trimming cost V 6 bases and J 0 bases, with 14 bases left between them. Germline values: CDR1 LNHDA, CDR2 SQIVND (reference sequence). This CDR3 contains 15 residues. The CDR3 spells CASSPTRLMNTEAFF. The CDR3 DNA reads TGTGCCAGTAGCCCGACAAGGCTGATGAACACTGAAGCTTTCTTT.

This chain uses TRBV18 with TRBJ1-1; 9 positions agree with TRBD1. The CDR3 is made up of 16 amino acids. V shed 2 bases and J 0 bases; nucleotides not matched to a gene: 4. The germline CDR1 and CDR2 sequences are KGHSH and LQKENI. The CDR3: CASSPADRGVNTEAFF. In DNA form, the CDR3 reads TGTGCCAGCTCACCAGCGGACAGGGGTGTGAACACTGAAGCTTTCTTT.

Here the CDR3 DNA reads TGTGCCAGCAGTTGGCAGGGGAACACCGGGGAGCTGTTTTTT. Translating it yields CASSWQGNTGELFF. The chain uses TRBV6-5 and TRBJ2-2; TRBD1 might be the D (5 bases). Germline V gene data show CDR1 as MNHEY and CDR2 as SVGAGI. The CDR3 consists of 14 residues. Trimming removed 4 bases at V and 1 base at J, with 7 bases between.

The rearrangement links TRBV19 to TRBJ1-5, with D tentatively TRBD1 (5 bases). With 4 bases removed from V and 5 bases from J, the gap between germline ends came to 6 bases. CDR3 length equals 12 residues. The germline V gene encodes CDR1 LNHDA and CDR2 SQIVND (reference sequence). The chain's CDR3 is CASSKQDQPQHF. Written as DNA, the CDR3 is TGTGCCAGTAGTAAACAGGATCAGCCCCAGCATTTT.

This rearrangement joins TRBV28 to TRBJ1-3; D unresolved. This CDR3 contains 13 residues. Between the trimmed V and J ends, which lost 2 bases and 4 bases, there was a span of 6 bases. Germline values: CDR1 MDHEN, CDR2 SYDVKM. This CDR3 reads CASSLIWGNTIYF. DNA of the CDR3: TGTGCCAGCAGTTTAATTTGGGGAAACACCATATATTTT.

The rearrangement joins TRBV10-3 to TRBJ2-7, with 7 bases that match TRBD2. The CDR3 runs to 14 residues. Germline lookup yields CDR1 ENHRY and CDR2 SYGVKD. J was trimmed by 4 bases and V by 3 bases; bases with no gene match: 6. The DNA of the CDR3 is TGTGCCATCAGTGAAACCAGGGAGGGTTACGAGCAGTACTTC. This sequence encodes CAISETREGYEQYF.

The chain carries TRBV6-5 and TRBJ1-5, with D unclear. Germline CDR1 and CDR2: MNHEY and SVGAGI. The CDR3 loop spans 15 amino acids. The germline V and J ends were trimmed by 5 bases and 1 base, with 12 bases remaining between them. The CDR3 sequence is CASSPLRRSNQPQHF. The DNA for the CDR3 is TGTGCCAGCAGTCCCTTACGCAGAAGCAATCAGCCCCAGCATTTT.

In its sample, this clone is medium-sized. The chain couples TRBV28 to TRBJ1-2, with TRBD1 matching 8 bases. With 4 bases clipped from V and 7 bases from J, the junction kept 14 bases outside the gene matches. The CDR3 length is 16 residues. CDR1 and CDR2 (germline): MDHEN, SYDVKM. The CDR3 here is CASSSTARTGWGGYTF. In DNA, the CDR3 is TGTGCCAGCAGTTCGACCGCAAGGACAGGGTGGGGTGGCTACACCTTC.

V is TRBV3-1 (or the pseudogene TRBV3-2) and J is TRBJ1-6; TRBD1 matches 10 bases. Looked up from germline, CDR1 is LGHDT and CDR2 is YNNKEL (reference sequence). V was pared by 1 base and J by 9 bases, with 0 bases of the junction left unmatched. The CDR3 spans 14 residues. CDR3: CASSQGTGGSPLHF. CDR3 in DNA: TGTGCCAGCAGCCAAGGGACAGGGGGTTCACCCCTCCACTTT.

The gene calls are TRBV18 and TRBJ1-1, with TRBD1 matching 7 bases. Germline values: CDR1 KGHSH, CDR2 LQKENI. The V gene end was trimmed by 1 base and the J gene end by 1 base; junction bases not matched to a gene: 3. The CDR3 length is 15 residues. DNA of the CDR3: TGTGCCAGCTCACCACGACGGGACAGGAACACTGAAGCTTTCTTT. Amino acids: CASSPRRDRNTEAFF.

The chain has TRBV5-1 and TRBJ1-2, with TRBD1 identical over 9 bases. Trimming removed 4 bases from V and 5 bases from J; junction bases left unmatched: 12. The germline gives CDR1 SGHRS, CDR2 YFSETQ. This CDR3 contains 16 residues. For the CDR3, the DNA is TGCGCCAGCAGCCTTGCAGCGGGACAGGGACTGTATGGCTACACCTTC. Encoded protein: CASSLAAGQGLYGYTF. Full variable domain (missing parts from reference TRBV5-1 and TRBJ1-2): KAGVTQTPRYLIKTRGQQVTLSCSPISGHRSVSWYQQTPGQGLQFLFEYFSETQRNKGNFPGRFSGRQFSNSRSEMNVSTLELGDSALYLCASSLAAGQGLYGYTFGSGTRLTVV.

This rearrangement joins TRBV28 to TRBJ2-7, with D possibly matching TRBD2 (6 bases). The germline V gene has CDR1 MDHEN and CDR2 SYDVKM. V lost 4 bases and J lost 3, with 22 bases in between. CDR3 size: 17 residues. CDR3: CASSSDGDSHRGYEQYF. DNA for the CDR3: TGTGCCAGCAGTTCTGATGGGGACTCACATAGGGGCTACGAGCAGTACTTC.

The chain combines TRBV14 with TRBJ2-2, with TRBD2 matching over 7 bases. Germline CDR1 SGHDN, CDR2 FVKESK. The CDR3 sequence is 14 residues long. J lost 8 bases, V lost 2 bases, and 5 bases had no gene match. CDR3 sequence (DNA): TGTGCCAGCAGCCAAAGACTAGCCTCAGGGGAGCTGTTTTTT. Encoded protein: CASSQRLASGELFF. The variable domain in full, completed from reference TRBV14 and TRBJ2-2, reads EAGVTQFPSHSVIEKGQTVTLRCDPISGHDNLYWYRRVMGKEIKFLLHFVKESKQDESGMPNNRFLAERTGGTYSTLKVQPAELEDSGVYFCASSQRLASGELFFGEGSRLTVL.

The chain combines TRBV25-1 with TRBJ1-2; a weak D match, TRBD1 (5 bases). The CDR3 length is 13 residues. Trimming stripped 1 base from V and 3 bases from J, with 6 bases between. From germline, CDR1 is MGHDK and CDR2 SYGVNS. CDR3 DNA sequence: TGTGCCAGCAGTGAATCAGGGTACTATGGCTACACCTTC. It encodes CASSESGYYGYTF.

The V call is TRBV19, the J call TRBJ2-2; D remains ambiguous. Trimming removed 4 bases from V and 6 bases from J, with 12 bases in between. The CDR3 spans 14 residues. Germline loops: CDR1 LNHDA, CDR2 SQIVND (reference sequence). CDR3 in amino acids: CASSTFEWAGELFF. The CDR3, as DNA: TGTGCCAGTAGTACCTTCGAGTGGGCCGGGGAGCTGTTTTTT.

This rearrangement joins TRBV12-5 to TRBJ1-1; weak D call: TRBD1 (5 bases). CDR1 and CDR2 from the germline V gene are LGHNT and FRNRAP. Trimming cost V 1 base and J 4 bases, with 10 bases left between them. The CDR3 has 14 residues. DNA for the CDR3: TGTGCTAGTGGTTTGGCAGGGATCGGCACTGAAGCTTTCTTT. It is translated as CASGLAGIGTEAFF.

V gene TRBV28 combines with J gene TRBJ1-2, with 12 nucleotides matching TRBD1. The V gene's germline CDR1 is MDHEN and CDR2 SYDVKM. This CDR3 has 17 residues. V lost 4 bases, J lost 3 bases, and 9 bases stayed unmatched. CDR3 amino acids: CASSSSGTGGRYYGYTF. Here the CDR3 DNA reads TGTGCCAGCAGTTCCTCCGGGACAGGGGGCAGGTACTATGGCTACACCTTC.

The chain couples TRBV5-1 to TRBJ1-1; 7 nucleotides line up with TRBD1. The V gene end was trimmed by 2 bases and the J gene end by 5 bases; junction bases not matched to a gene: 9. The CDR3 is made up of 15 amino acids. Germline V gene lookup returns CDR1 SGHRS and CDR2 YFSETQ. Here the CDR3 DNA reads TGCGCCAGCAGCTTCTCGAGGGGGCTTGGTACTGAAGCTTTCTTT. Protein: CASSFSRGLGTEAFF.

V is TRBV2 and J is TRBJ1-6; D uncertain. The length of the CDR3 is 15 residues. V was trimmed by 8 bases and J by 0 bases, leaving 11 bases between them. The germline V gene encodes CDR1 SNHLY and CDR2 FYNNEI. This CDR3 reads CASRDWSSYNSPLHF. CDR3 nucleotide sequence: TGTGCCAGCCGCGATTGGAGCTCCTATAATTCACCCCTCCACTTT.

This sequence joins TRBV7-2 and TRBJ1-1; 11 nucleotides align to TRBD1. Germline V CDR1 and CDR2: SGHTA, FQGNSA. Losses at the gene ends were 5 bases for V and 4 bases for J; bases not matched to a gene: 9. The CDR3 runs 16 residues. The chain's CDR3 is CASSPDRGRAGTEAFF. CDR3 DNA: TGTGCCAGCAGCCCGGACAGGGGGCGCGCGGGCACTGAAGCTTTCTTT.